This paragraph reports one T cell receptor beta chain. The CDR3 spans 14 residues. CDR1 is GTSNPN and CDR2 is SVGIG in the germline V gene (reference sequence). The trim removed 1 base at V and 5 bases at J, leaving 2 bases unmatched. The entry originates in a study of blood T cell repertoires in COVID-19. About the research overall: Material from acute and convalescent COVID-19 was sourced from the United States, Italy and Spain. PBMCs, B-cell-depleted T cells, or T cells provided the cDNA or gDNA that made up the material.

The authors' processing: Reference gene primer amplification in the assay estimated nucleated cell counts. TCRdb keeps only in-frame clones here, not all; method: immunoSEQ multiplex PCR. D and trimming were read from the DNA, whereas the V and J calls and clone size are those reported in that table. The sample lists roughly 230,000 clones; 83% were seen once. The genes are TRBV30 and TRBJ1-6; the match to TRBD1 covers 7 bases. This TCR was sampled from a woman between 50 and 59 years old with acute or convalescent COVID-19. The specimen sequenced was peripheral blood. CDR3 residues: CAWSAGQDNSPLHF. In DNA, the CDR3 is TGTGCCTGGAGTGCCGGACAGGATAATTCACCCCTCCACTTT.